The source of this TCR beta chain is a study of control samples from healthy donors and cancer patients (dated by TCRdb to 2020 to 2021). As for this clone: It lacks a known antigen. Qualities for individual bases were not recorded, and no much larger clone is one base off.

The CDR3 numbers 15 residues from cysteine through phenylalanine. Here the CDR3 DNA is all that survives: 45 bases in frame from base 1. V gives up 4 bases and J gives up 1 base, and the segment between their germline ends measures 10 bases. Sequences LNHDA (CDR1) and SQIVND (CDR2) are obtained from the germline V gene (reference sequence). The library was generated by the immunoSEQ multiplex PCR assay. As stored in TCRdb, this immuneACCESS dataset retains in-frame rearrangements with V and J assigned. A fraction of the clones does not appear; measured against another copy, unresolved V genes explain less than half of the discrepancy, and the remainder lacks a known reason. Recorded for this sample are 350,000 to 450,000 clones; over 75% of them occurred a single time. The ten biggest clones cover 5.5% to 8% of the sample.

The V and J genes are TRBV19 and TRBJ1-4, with a weak D call of TRBD1 (6 bases match). The sequencing sample was made of PBMCs. The TCR originated in a man aged 35-49 years with head and neck cancer. The bases read TGTGCCAGTAGTAAGGGGGGGGGAACTAATGAAAAACTGTTTTTT. Its amino acids are CASSKGGGTNEKLFF.